The clone carrying this T cell receptor beta chain was observed a single time. This sample was included in a study of control samples from healthy donors and cancer patients. Method: immunoSEQ multiplex PCR; TCRdb's copy keeps in-frame clones and lacks some. The sample lists some 200,000 clones; roughly 94% were seen once. V lost 2 bases, J lost 2 bases, and 7 bases lay in between. This CDR3 contains 14 residues. CDR1 LNHDA and CDR2 SQIVND come from the germline V gene (reference sequence). The rearrangement links TRBV19 to TRBJ1-5; D call uncertain. This receptor was identified in a man aged 50-59 years in good health. The sequenced sample was blood. The DNA of the CDR3 is TGTGCCAGTAGTATACGGCAAGGCAATCAGCCCCAGCATTTT. It translates to CASSIRQGNQPQHF.